This TCR beta chain was captured by sequencing in a study of vaccination and CD4 T cells after COVID-19. Study summary: Two doses of either BNT162b2 or mRNA-1273 vaccine went to participants. At a median approximately 76 days (range 14 to 241) after dose two, post-vaccine samples were obtained.

As for this clonotype: Its specificity is not known.

The study sequenced cultured CD4+ T cell DNA using the Oncomine TCR Beta short-read assay. The source of extracted genomic DNA was cultured CD4+ T cells. TCRdb re-derived calls from the PCR reads in MiXCR, one entry per CDR3 protein. The table lists around 26,000 distinct CDR3 sequences, 64% of them singletons, with 4% to 5.5% in the top ten. The CDR3 covers 14 residues. Germline V gene data show CDR1 as SGHVS and CDR2 as FNYEAQ. V was shortened by 5 bases and J by 3 bases, with 14 bases between the two germline ends. The treatment here: roughly 11-day PBMC culture with coronavirus spike peptide pools or control peptides (ViraFEST assay). ViraFEST used peptide pools to expand antigen-specific T cells, then sequenced TCRs.

The sequenced material came from CD4+ T cells from blood, cultured in vitro. This chain uses TRBV7-6 with TRBJ2-7, with D hard to call. This TCR was recovered from a human donor who had recovered from COVID-19. This CDR3 is CASSPWVGNYEQYF. DNA of the CDR3: TGTGCCAGCAGCCCCTGGGTAGGAAACTACGAGCAGTACTTC.